Listed below are T cell receptor beta chains from one sample, sequenced in a study of T-cell reconstitution after alpha-beta-depleted transplantation in children. TCRdb re-derived calls from the PCR reads in MiXCR, one entry per CDR3 protein. Of about 200,000 distinct CDR3 sequences in the sample, 6.6% were seen once. Sequenced material: PBMCs, taken before TCRalphabeta/CD19-depleted stem cell transplant. These receptors came from a boy aged 2 to 10 with acute lymphoblastic leukemia, due to receive a stem cell transplant. Each CDR3 is given with its conserved first and last residue. The D gene is left open where the match is weak. Clone size appears in some rows only: once, few, many, or a class for an expanded clone.

>TRBV10-3|TRBJ2-7|-|many
TGTGCCATCAAGTCGGCAGGTTCCTACGAGCAGTACTTC
CAIKSAGSYEQYF
>TRBV28|TRBJ2-1|TRBD1|many
TGTGCCAGCAGTCCCATCTGGACAGGGGACAATGAGCAGTTCTTC
CASSPIWTGDNEQFF
>TRBV5-1|TRBJ1-2|TRBD1|-
TGCGCCAGCCGCGGGACAGGGGGCTCGGATAACTATGGCTACACCTTC
CASRGTGGSDNYGYTF
>TRBV7-2|TRBJ2-3|TRBD2|many
TGTGCCAGCAGGCCCCAGGGACTAGCGGGGGGGAGCACAGATACGCAGTATTTT
CASRPQGLAGGSTDTQYF
>TRBV28|TRBJ2-7|-|many
TGTGCCAGCAGTTTGCTTGCACGGCTCTACGAGCAGTACTTC
CASSLLARLYEQYF
>TRBV7-2|TRBJ1-1|-|-
TGTGCCAGCAGCTCAGGGTCCTGGCTGGTTGAAGCTTTCTTT
CASSSGSWLVEAFF
>TRBV7-2|TRBJ2-5|-|many
TGTGCCAGCAGCTTAGCCCACGGGGAGACCCAGTACTTC
CASSLAHGETQYF
>TRBV7-9|TRBJ2-7|-|-
TGTGCCAGCAGCTTTCCAACAGGGCCCTACGAGCAGTACTTC
CASSFPTGPYEQYF
>TRBV7-2|TRBJ1-1|TRBD1|many
TGTGCAGCCGGGACAGGGAACACTGAAGCTTTCTTT
CAAGTGNTEAFF
>TRBV28|TRBJ2-7|-|many
TGTGCCAGCAGTTTGAACCGACTCTACGAGCAGTACTTC
CASSLNRLYEQYF
>TRBV11-2|TRBJ1-2|-|-
TGTGCCAGCAGCTTAGAAATCTGGGGATCGGATCGGGGTGGCTACACCTTC
CASSLEIWGSDRGGYTF
>TRBV3-1|TRBJ2-7|-|many
TGTGCCAGCAGCCAATCGCCGGCCGAATTCTACGAGCAGTACTTC
CASSQSPAEFYEQYF
>TRBV5-6|TRBJ2-7|-|many
TGTGCCAGCAGGTCAGCGGGTGGCGACGAGCAGTACTTC
CASRSAGGDEQYF
>TRBV28|TRBJ2-3|TRBD2|many
TGTGCCAGCAGTTTGGCGGGAGGGCCCCTAGATACAGATACGCAGTATTTT
CASSLAGGPLDTDTQYF
>TRBV3-1|TRBJ2-7|-|few
TGTGCCAGCACCCTGAGGGGTAGCTCCTACGAGCAGTACTTC
CASTLRGSSYEQYF
>TRBV7-3|TRBJ2-1|-|few
TGTGCCAGCAGCCTGACCACAGGGTTTGGAAATGAGCAGTTCTTC
CASSLTTGFGNEQFF
>TRBV12-3/TRBV12-4|TRBJ2-1|TRBD1|many
TGTGCCAGCAGTCAAACACAGGGGGGTTACAATGAGCAGTTCTTC
CASSQTQGGYNEQFF
>TRBV12-3/TRBV12-4|TRBJ2-5|-|many
TGTGCCAGCAGTTCCCCGTGGGGGGTGGAGACCCAGTACTTC
CASSSPWGVETQYF
>TRBV3-1|TRBJ2-1|TRBD2|many
TGTGCCAGCAGCCAAGGGACTAGCGGGTCCGCCTACAATGAGCAGTTCTTC
CASSQGTSGSAYNEQFF
>TRBV28|TRBJ2-7|-|-
TGTGCCAGCAGTTTTGGGGCCTCCTACGAGCAGTACTTC
CASSFGASYEQYF
>TRBV5-6|TRBJ2-7|TRBD2|many
TGTGCCAGCAGCTTGGCCAGGGGTAGCGGGGGCTACGAGCAGTACTTC
CASSLARGSGGYEQYF
>TRBV12-3/TRBV12-4|TRBJ2-7|-|-
TGTGCCAGCAGCCCTAGGCGGGCCAGCGGCGAGCAGTACTTC
CASSPRRASGEQYF
>TRBV12-3/TRBV12-4|TRBJ1-5|-|many
TGTGCCAGCAGCCCTAGCGGGTTGGGGGATCAGCCCCAGCATTTT
CASSPSGLGDQPQHF
>TRBV6-5|TRBJ2-1|TRBD2|few
TGTGCCAGCAGTTACTCGGGCCTAGCGGGGGACAATGAGCAGTTCTTC
CASSYSGLAGDNEQFF
>TRBV28|TRBJ2-2|-|many
TGTGCCAGCGTAAGGTCCGGTCAAGCCCGGGAGCTGTTTTTT
CASVRSGQARELFF
>TRBV5-1|TRBJ2-7|TRBD2|many
TGCGCCAGCAGCTTGGGACTAGCGGGAGTTTACGAGCAGTACTTC
CASSLGLAGVYEQYF
>TRBV4-3|TRBJ2-2|-|many
TGCGCCAGCAGCCAGGGGGGTTCGGACACCGGGGAGCTGTTTTTT
CASSQGGSDTGELFF
>TRBV14|TRBJ2-2|TRBD1|once
TGTGCCAGCAGCCTCCGACAGGGGTCCGGGGAGCTGTTTTTT
CASSLRQGSGELFF
>TRBV12-3/TRBV12-4|TRBJ1-2|-|-
TGTGCCAGCACCCAGGGGCGGAAGGGCTACACCTTC
CASTQGRKGYTF
>TRBV5-1|TRBJ2-7|-|many
TGCGCCAGCAGCTTGGGGGACCGCGCCCTACATGACTACGAGCAGTACTTC
CASSLGDRALHDYEQYF
>TRBV7-2|TRBJ2-1|-|-
TGTGCCAGCAGCGTCGGGACGGCCCTGAGCTCCTACAATGAGCAGTTCTTC
CASSVGTALSSYNEQFF
>TRBV11-2|TRBJ2-1|TRBD2|many
TGTGCCAGCAGCCCCGGGACTAGCGGGAGGCTTCCAGCGCAGTTCTTC
CASSPGTSGRLPAQFF